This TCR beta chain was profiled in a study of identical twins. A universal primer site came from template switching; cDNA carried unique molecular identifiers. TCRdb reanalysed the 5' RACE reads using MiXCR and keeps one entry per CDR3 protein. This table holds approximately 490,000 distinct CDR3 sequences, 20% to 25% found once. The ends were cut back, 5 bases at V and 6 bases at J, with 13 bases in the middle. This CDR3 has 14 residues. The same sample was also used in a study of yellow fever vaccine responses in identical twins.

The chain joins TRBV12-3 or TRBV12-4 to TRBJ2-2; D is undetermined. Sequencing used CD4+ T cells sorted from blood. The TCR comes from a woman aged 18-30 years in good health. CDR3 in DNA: TGTGCCAGCAGTCCCACCTTAGGCCCCGGGGAGCTGTTTTTT. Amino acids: CASSPTLGPGELFF.